The present entry profiles one T cell receptor (beta chain) with its context. Its antigen is not yet known. Nothing much larger sits one base from this clone, and base qualities are not available. Other nucleotide sequences from this sample produce the same CDR3. The immunoSEQ Assay, which uses bias-controlled multiplex PCR amplification of genomic DNA, was used to profile TCRbeta CDR3 regions. The authors' analysis ran thus. The absolute abundance of each unique TCRbeta CDR3 region was quantified after sequences were collapsed and filtered. Differential abundance was assessed using a binomial (Fisher-equivalent) model and a beta-binomial model in which time-dependent variance fitted from healthy donors was added. Clones with fewer than 5 combined templates were removed, and a clone was called differentially abundant if the clone's Benjamini-Hochberg FDR was below 0.01. Using the form v = (b*log(k)+a)^2, the beta-binomial variance was modeled as a function of the total template count across the two samples. TCRdb carries this immuneACCESS record with in-frame sequences only. Its versions omit some clonotypes, under half of them owing to an unresolved V gene in the studies checked, with the rest unexplained. Clonal size and the V and J genes are those of that table, whereas D and trimming came from the DNA. The sample table contains approximately 100,000 clones; only one count was recorded for 88% of them. The ten largest clones capture around 3.8% of the sample.

The CDR3 spans 10 residues, from the cysteine through the phenylalanine. Only CDR3 DNA is held: 30 bases, read in frame from base 1. CDR1 SNHLY and CDR2 FYNNEI are derived from the germline V gene. V loses 8 bases of germline sequence and J loses 4 bases, and the interval between the two ends is 6 bases. These data come from a study of identifying expanded T cells in peripheral blood (dated by TCRdb to between 2018 and 2021). Concerning the study at large: Four technical replicates, made by sequencing separate aliquots from the same pool of genomic DNA, were compared pairwise. General study outcomes and caveats: Across all healthy-donor time intervals, the beta-binomial model significantly cut both the number of clones called differentially abundant and the false-positive rate. Variance in clone template counts between approximately 2-week samples significantly increased with total template count across all healthy donors. It was expected by the authors that biological variance in healthy repertoires might increase further over much longer intervals, such as months to years. About 1.2 differentially abundant clones were flagged by the binomial model between technical replicates, whereas about 15 and 19 were flagged over roughly two weeks and four weeks, respectively.

No immune events such as infections were documented for the healthy donors during the collection period. Blood repertoires from healthy donors were used as a training cohort for calibrating time-dependent variance in a beta-binomial model of differential abundance of T-cell clones. The training cohort comprised about ten healthy donors, 3 female and 7 male. The donors were between roughly 25 and 64 years old, with an average age of approximately 46 years. Whole blood was collected from each healthy donor at three time points spaced roughly two weeks apart and obtained from a commercial supplier. For immunosequencing, genomic DNA was extracted from whole blood that had not been sorted.

The sequence derives from a person aged 18 to 70 in good health. The sample was blood. The chain is made from TRBV2 and TRBJ2-7, with the D gene too uncertain to name. The CDR3 reads as follows: CASGQYEQYF. In nucleotide form, the sequence is TGTGCCAGCGGGCAGTACGAGCAGTACTTC.